The 16 T cell receptor beta chains below were found in one sample sequenced in a study of blood T cells in healthy people across ages (dated by TCRdb to the mid-2010s). Library creation used 5' RACE. TCRdb shows the sequencer as Illumina HiSeq 2500. A second roughly 6 to 11 cycle PCR used a sample-barcoded 5' primer and a J-beta primer mix. TCRdb reprocessed the public reads (quality trimming at Q25 with fastp, clone calling with MiXCR) and kept in-frame beta chains. Rows matching on CDR3 protein sequence are summarized as one entry with the most common DNA and genes. The sample table records hundreds of thousands of distinct CDR3 sequences; around 24% of these occur just once. Around 10% of the sample goes to the ten largest clones. This sample was also put to use in a study of T cells of mothers and their children.

Sequencing used blood. These receptor sequences come from a boy aged 5-17 years in good health.

CDR3 coding DNA: TGTGCCAGCAGTTTATCAGACAGGTTATCTAGCACAGATACGCAGTATTTT. Protein product: CASSLSDRLSSTDTQYF. The chain employs TRBV28 and TRBJ2-3, with TRBD1 as a possible D gene (6 bases). Germline CDR1 reads MDHEN; CDR2 reads SYDVKM. Trimming removed 1 base from V and 0 bases from J, with 14 bases in between. This CDR3 contains 17 residues.

This clonotype has just a few counts. The chain joins TRBV20-1 to TRBJ2-1; TRBD2 matches 8 bases. V lost 3 bases to trimming and J lost 1 base; unmatched junction nucleotides: 5. The CDR3 spans 15 residues. Germline V gene data show CDR1 as DFQATT and CDR2 as SNEGSKA (reference sequence). CDR3: CSASWRGASYNEQFF. The CDR3 DNA sequence: TGCAGTGCTAGTTGGCGGGGGGCGTCCTACAATGAGCAGTTCTTC.

V usage is TRBV5-1 and J usage is TRBJ1-2; 8 bases align to TRBD1. Germline V gene data show CDR1 as SGHRS and CDR2 as YFSETQ. With V trimmed by 0 bases and J by 1 base, 8 bases remained unmatched. This CDR3 spans 17 amino acids. CDR3 in amino acids: CASSLGPGGGGNYGYTF. The CDR3, as DNA: TGCGCCAGCAGCTTGGGGCCAGGGGGCGGCGGTAACTATGGCTACACCTTC.

This clonotype has only a few counts. The chain uses TRBV5-6 and TRBJ2-1; possibly TRBD2 for D (6 bases). Germline V gene sequence: CDR1 SGHDT, CDR2 YYEEEE. Trimming pared 2 bases from V and 0 bases from J, leaving 12 bases between. The CDR3 is 16 amino acids. The CDR3 bases are TGTGCCAGCAGCTTCGGCGGGATGAGCTCCTACAATGAGCAGTTCTTC. It is translated as CASSFGGMSSYNEQFF.

This clonotype was picked up a small number of times. The chain joins TRBV6-2 or TRBV6-3 to TRBJ2-1, with 7 positions matching TRBD2. V trimming: 2 bases; J trimming: 3 bases; junction bases outside the gene matches: 7. The CDR3 is made up of 16 amino acids. Germline values: CDR1 MNHEY, CDR2 SVGEGT. In DNA, the CDR3 is TGTGCCAGCAGTTACCTTGGCGGGAGAAGCTACAATGAGCAGTTCTTC. This gives the protein CASSYLGGRSYNEQFF.

Concerning this clonotype: Germline is not matched at one junction end, which may reflect a read error. The chain carries TRBV5-1 and TRBJ2-6; D may correspond to TRBD1 or TRBD2 (5 bases each). The germline CDR1 and CDR2 sequences are SGHRS and YFSETQ. The CDR3 consists of 17 residues. CDR3 residues: CASSRGWGDQGANVPTF. CDR3 nucleotides: TGCGCCAGCAGCCGAGGTTGGGGTGACCAGGGAGCCAACGTCCCGACTTTC.

This clonotype turned up a few times. CDR3 protein: CASSLLMTSGRGETQYF. In DNA, the CDR3 is TGTGCCAGCAGCCTTCTCATGACTAGCGGGAGAGGAGAGACCCAGTACTTC. J is TRBJ2-5 and V is TRBV3-1, with 12 bases lining up with TRBD2. J was trimmed by 4 bases and V by 4 bases; bases with no gene match: 10. This CDR3 contains 17 residues. Germline values: CDR1 LGHDT, CDR2 YNNKEL (reference sequence).

Only a few counts were recorded for this clonotype. V gene TRBV2 combines with J gene TRBJ1-2, with 10 bases fitting TRBD1. The CDR3 has 14 residues. CDR1 and CDR2 from the germline V gene are SNHLY and FYNNEI. After removal of 7 bases from V and 5 bases from J, the junction contained 7 bases not matched to a gene. The CDR3 loop is CASTSGQGRYGYTF. The CDR3 nucleotides are TGTGCCAGCACCTCGGGACAGGGGCGATATGGCTACACCTTC.

This clonotype was detected many times. This sequence joins TRBV4-1 and TRBJ2-6; a possible D gene is TRBD1 (5 bases). V gave up 5 bases and J gave up 0 bases, with 20 bases separating them. The CDR3 length is 19 residues. CDR1 and CDR2 (germline): MGHRA, YSYEKL. CDR3 bases: TGCGCCAGCAGCTTGCAGGGTATCGGGCTCGGCTCTGGGGCCAACGTCCTGACTTTC. It is translated as CASSLQGIGLGSGANVLTF.

The chain employs TRBV12-3 or TRBV12-4 and TRBJ2-1; 15 nucleotides agree with TRBD2. The trim removed 3 bases at V and 0 bases at J, leaving 9 bases unmatched. The CDR3 extends over 20 amino acids. In DNA form, the CDR3 reads TGTGCCAGCAGTTTGATCTGGACTAGCGGGAGGGATAGCTCCTACAATGAGCAGTTCTTC. This codes for CASSLIWTSGRDSSYNEQFF.

This clonotype was detected a few times. The chain carries TRBV28 and TRBJ2-7; D unresolved. V was cut by 6 bases and J by 0 bases, with 9 bases left in between. Germline loops: CDR1 MDHEN, CDR2 SYDVKM. The CDR3 has 13 amino acids. Here the CDR3 DNA reads TGTGCCAGCAGACCCCCGAGCTCCTACGAGCAGTACTTC. Amino acid sequence: CASRPPSSYEQYF. Looking up the rest from reference TRBV28 and TRBJ2-7 gives the full variable domain: DVKVTQSSRYLVKRTGEKVFLECVQDMDHENMFWYRQDPGLGLRLIYFSYDVKMKEKGDIPEGYSVSREKKERFSLILESASTNQTSMYLCASRPPSSYEQYFGPGTRLTVT.

The genes are TRBV2 and TRBJ2-3, with a tentative D call TRBD1 (6 bases). Germline CDR1 is SNHLY and CDR2 is FYNNEI. This CDR3 region has 14 residues. Trimming removed 6 bases at V and 2 bases at J, with 12 bases between. The CDR3 DNA follows: TGTGCCAGCAGGCCCGGACAGATCACAGATACGCAGTATTTT. This gives the protein CASRPGQITDTQYF.

The chain couples TRBV19 to TRBJ1-2; TRBD1 might be the D (6 bases). V lost 5 bases, J lost 7 bases, and 11 bases lay in between. The CDR3 covers 12 residues. In germline, CDR1 is LNHDA, CDR2 SQIVND (reference sequence). In DNA, the CDR3 is TGTGCCAGTAGTCCACAGGGCTCTGGCTACACCTTC. Translated: CASSPQGSGYTF. Drawing the rest from reference TRBV19 and TRBJ1-2, the complete variable domain is DGGITQSPKYLFRKEGQNVTLSCEQNLNHDAMYWYRQDPGQGLRLIYYSQIVNDFQKGDIAEGYSVSREKKESFPLTVTSAQKNPTAFYLCASSPQGSGYTFGSGTRLTVV.

The rearrangement joins TRBV12-5 to TRBJ2-1; possibly TRBD2 for D (6 bases). V lost 0 bases to trimming and J lost 5 bases, with 17 bases between them. There are 17 residues in the CDR3. The germline CDR1 and CDR2 sequences are LGHNT and FRNRAP. CDR3 DNA sequence: TGTGCTAGTGGTTTGGTACTTGCGGGATCCCGACACAATGAGCAGTTCTTC. Translation gives CASGLVLAGSRHNEQFF.

A few counts support this clonotype. This chain uses TRBV4-2 with TRBJ2-5; 11 bases map to TRBD2. The CDR3 totals 19 residues. V was clipped by 3 bases and J by 1 base; unmatched bases: 13. Per germline, CDR1 LGHNA and CDR2 YNFKEQ. The CDR3 sequence: CASSQRGGTSGGIQETQYF. CDR3 nucleotides: TGTGCCAGCAGCCAGAGGGGGGGTACTAGCGGGGGCATCCAAGAGACCCAGTACTTC.

The chain couples TRBV3-1 to TRBJ2-3; D is perhaps TRBD2 (5 bases). Germline CDR1 LGHDT, CDR2 YNNKEL (reference sequence). This CDR3 has 14 amino acids. V gave up 4 bases and J gave up 6 bases, with 14 bases separating them. The CDR3 nucleotides read TGTGCCAGCAGCCGGGAGAGTCCCAGGGATACGCAGTATTTT. Translated, it gives CASSRESPRDTQYF.